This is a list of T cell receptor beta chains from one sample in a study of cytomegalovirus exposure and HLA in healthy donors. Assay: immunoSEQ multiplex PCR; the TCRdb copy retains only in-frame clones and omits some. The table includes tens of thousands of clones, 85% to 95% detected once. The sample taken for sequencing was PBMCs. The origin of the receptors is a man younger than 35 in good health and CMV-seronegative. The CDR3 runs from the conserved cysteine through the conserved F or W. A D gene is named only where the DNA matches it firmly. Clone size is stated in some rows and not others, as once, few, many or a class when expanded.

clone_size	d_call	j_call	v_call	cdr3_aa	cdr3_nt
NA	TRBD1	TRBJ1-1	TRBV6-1	CASFLTGRNTEAFF	TGTGCCAGCTTTTTGACAGGGCGGAACACTGAAGCTTTCTTT
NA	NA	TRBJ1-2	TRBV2	CASWKSLDYGYTF	TGTGCCAGCTGGAAGTCCCTAGACTATGGCTACACCTTC
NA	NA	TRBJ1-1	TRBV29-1	CSDYDGYTEAFF	TGCAGCGACTATGACGGTTACACTGAAGCTTTCTTT
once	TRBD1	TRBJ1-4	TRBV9	CASSVSGTGNEKLFF	TGTGCCAGCAGCGTAAGCGGGACAGGAAATGAAAAACTGTTTTTT
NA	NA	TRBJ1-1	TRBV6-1	CASSAEGRGTEAFF	TGTGCCAGCAGTGCCGAGGGGAGGGGCACTGAAGCTTTCTTT
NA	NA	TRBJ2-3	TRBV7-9	CASRPDYTDTQYF	TGTGCCAGCAGACCAGACTACACAGATACGCAGTATTTT
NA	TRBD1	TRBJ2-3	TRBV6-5	CASSYSPGQGADTQYF	TGTGCCAGCAGTTATTCTCCGGGACAGGGAGCAGATACGCAGTATTTT
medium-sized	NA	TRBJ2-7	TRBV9	CASSVVGGSGNEQYF	TGTGCCAGCAGCGTAGTTGGAGGGAGTGGAAACGAGCAGTACTTC
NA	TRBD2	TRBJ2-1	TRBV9	CASSEGLGPYNEQFF	TGTGCCAGCAGCGAGGGACTAGGTCCCTACAATGAGCAGTTCTTC
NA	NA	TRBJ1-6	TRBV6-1	CASGGENNSPLHF	TGTGCCAGCGGCGGGGAGAATAATTCACCCCTCCACTTT
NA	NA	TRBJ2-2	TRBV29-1	CSVGAPRGNTGELFF	TGCAGCGTTGGCGCTCCGAGAGGGAACACCGGGGAGCTGTTTTTT
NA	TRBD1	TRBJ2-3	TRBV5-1	CASKTGTTDTQYF	TGCGCCAGCAAGACAGGGACAACAGATACGCAGTATTTT
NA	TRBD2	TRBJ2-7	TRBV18	CASSPGGDSYEQYF	TGTGCCAGCTCACCCGGGGGGGACTCCTACGAGCAGTACTTC
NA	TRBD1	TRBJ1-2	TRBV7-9	CASSLVAVGQGDYTF	TGTGCCAGCAGCTTAGTTGCGGTGGGACAGGGGGACTACACCTTC
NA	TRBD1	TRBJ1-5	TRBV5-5	CASSLTSGQGVGQPQHF	TGTGCCAGCAGCTTGACTTCCGGACAGGGTGTCGGTCAGCCCCAGCATTTT
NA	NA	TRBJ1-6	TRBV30	CAWSVFQGRSPLHF	TGTGCCTGGAGTGTTTTCCAGGGGCGTTCACCCCTCCACTTT
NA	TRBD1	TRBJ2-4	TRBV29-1	CSALGTAAENIQYF	TGCAGCGCCCTAGGGACAGCCGCCGAAAACATTCAGTACTTC
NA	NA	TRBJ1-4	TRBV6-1	CASSDRNEKLFF	TGTGCCAGCAGTGACCGGAATGAAAAACTGTTTTTT
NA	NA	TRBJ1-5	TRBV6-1	CASLDGINQPQHF	TGTGCCAGCCTAGACGGGATAAACCAGCCCCAGCATTTT
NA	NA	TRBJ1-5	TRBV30	CAWSVTRGNQPQHF	TGTGCCTGGAGTGTAACCAGGGGAAATCAGCCCCAGCATTTT
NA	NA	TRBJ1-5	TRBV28	CASSRGDSNQPQHF	TGTGCCAGCAGTCGGGGGGATAGCAATCAGCCCCAGCATTTT
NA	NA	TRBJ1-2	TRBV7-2	CASSLDRAVTMANTF	TGTGCCAGCAGCTTAGACAGGGCCGTTACTATGGCTAACACCTTC
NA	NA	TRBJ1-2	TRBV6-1	CASNLPQGRYGYTF	TGTGCCAGCAACCTACCCCAGGGGCGCTATGGCTACACCTTC